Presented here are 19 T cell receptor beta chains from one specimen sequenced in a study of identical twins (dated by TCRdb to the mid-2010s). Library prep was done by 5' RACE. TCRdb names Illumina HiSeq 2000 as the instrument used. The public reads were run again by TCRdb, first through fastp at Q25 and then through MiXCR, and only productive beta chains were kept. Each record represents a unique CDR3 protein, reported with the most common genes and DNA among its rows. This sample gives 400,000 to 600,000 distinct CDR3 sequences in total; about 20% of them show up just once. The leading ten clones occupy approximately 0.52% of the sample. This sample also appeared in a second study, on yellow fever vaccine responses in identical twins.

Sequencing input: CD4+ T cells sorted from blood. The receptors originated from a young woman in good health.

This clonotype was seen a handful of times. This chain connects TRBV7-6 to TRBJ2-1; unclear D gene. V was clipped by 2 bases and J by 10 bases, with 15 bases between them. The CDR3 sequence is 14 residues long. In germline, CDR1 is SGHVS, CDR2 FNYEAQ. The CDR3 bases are TGTGCCAGCAGCTTAAGTGTACGATCAGGCGAGCAGTTCTTC. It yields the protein CASSLSVRSGEQFF.

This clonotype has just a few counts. CDR3 nucleotide sequence: TGTGCCATCAGGGGGACAGGCTCACCCCTCCACTTT. It is translated as CAIRGTGSPLHF. The chain joins TRBV28 to TRBJ1-6; 8 bases line up with TRBD1. This CDR3 comprises 12 residues. After removal of 10 bases from V and 10 bases from J, the junction contained 6 bases not matched to a gene. Germline loops: CDR1 MDHEN, CDR2 SYDVKM.

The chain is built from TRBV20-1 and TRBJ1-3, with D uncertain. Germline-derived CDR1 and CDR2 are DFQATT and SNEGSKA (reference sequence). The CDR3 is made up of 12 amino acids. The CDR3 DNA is TGCGGCCTCAGTGGCTGGGGAAACACCATATATTTT. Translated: CGLSGWGNTIYF.

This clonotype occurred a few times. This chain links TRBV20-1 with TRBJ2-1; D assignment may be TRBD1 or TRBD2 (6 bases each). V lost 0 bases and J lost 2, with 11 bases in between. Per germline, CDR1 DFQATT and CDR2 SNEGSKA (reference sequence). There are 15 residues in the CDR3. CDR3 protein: CSARDPRGPYNEQFF. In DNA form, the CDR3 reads TGCAGTGCTAGAGATCCCCGGGGGCCCTACAATGAGCAGTTCTTC.

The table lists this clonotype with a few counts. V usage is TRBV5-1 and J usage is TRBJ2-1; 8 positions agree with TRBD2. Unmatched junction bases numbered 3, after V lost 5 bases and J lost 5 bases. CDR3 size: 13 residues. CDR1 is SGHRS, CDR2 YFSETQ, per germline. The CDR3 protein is CASRLAAHNEQFF. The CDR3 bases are TGCGCCAGCAGACTAGCGGCCCACAATGAGCAGTTCTTC.

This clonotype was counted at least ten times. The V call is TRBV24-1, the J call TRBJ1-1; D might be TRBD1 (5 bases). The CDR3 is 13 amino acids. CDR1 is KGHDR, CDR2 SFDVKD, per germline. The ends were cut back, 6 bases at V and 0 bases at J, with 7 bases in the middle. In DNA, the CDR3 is TGTGCCACCAGTTGGGGGGTGAACACTGAAGCTTTCTTT. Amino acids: CATSWGVNTEAFF.

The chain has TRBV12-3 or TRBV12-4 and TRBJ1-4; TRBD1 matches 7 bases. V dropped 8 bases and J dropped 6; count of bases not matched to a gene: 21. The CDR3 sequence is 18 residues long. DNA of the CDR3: TGTGCCAGCGGAAGTGCGGGACAGCTAAGTTTAACCGATGAAAAACTGTTTTTT. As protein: CASGSAGQLSLTDEKLFF.

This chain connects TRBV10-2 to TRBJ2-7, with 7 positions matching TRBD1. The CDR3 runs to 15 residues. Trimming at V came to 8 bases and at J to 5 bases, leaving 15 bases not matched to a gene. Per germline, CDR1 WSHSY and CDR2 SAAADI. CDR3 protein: CASGEIRGTSHEQYV. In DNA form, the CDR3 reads TGCGCCAGCGGGGAGATCAGGGGGACGAGCCACGAGCAGTACGTC.

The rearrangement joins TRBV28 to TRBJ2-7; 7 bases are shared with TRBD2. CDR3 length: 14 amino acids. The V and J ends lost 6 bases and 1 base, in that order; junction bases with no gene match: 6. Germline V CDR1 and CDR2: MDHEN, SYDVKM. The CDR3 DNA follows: TGTGCCAGCAGCTCTGGGGGGGGATCCTACGAGCAGTACGTC. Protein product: CASSSGGGSYEQYV.

The CDR3 nucleotides read TGCAGTGCTAGAGAGGGACTAGCGAATCATTACGAGCAGTACTTC. This codes for CSAREGLANHYEQYF. The chain combines TRBV20-1 with TRBJ2-7; 10 positions agree with TRBD2. With V trimmed by 0 bases and J by 4 bases, 6 bases remained unmatched. The CDR3 is 15 residues long. Germline V gene lookup returns CDR1 DFQATT and CDR2 SNEGSKA (reference sequence).

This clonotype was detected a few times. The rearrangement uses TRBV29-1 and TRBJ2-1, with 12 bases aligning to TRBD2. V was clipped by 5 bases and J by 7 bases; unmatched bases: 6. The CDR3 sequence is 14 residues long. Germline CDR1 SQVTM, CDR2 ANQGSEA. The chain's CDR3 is CSVTTSGSFNEQFF. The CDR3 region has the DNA TGCAGCGTTACGACTAGCGGGAGTTTTAATGAGCAGTTCTTC.

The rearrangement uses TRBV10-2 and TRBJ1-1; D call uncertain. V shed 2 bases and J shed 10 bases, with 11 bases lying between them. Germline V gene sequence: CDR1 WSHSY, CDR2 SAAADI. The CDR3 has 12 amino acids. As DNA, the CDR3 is TGCGCCAGCAGTGAGCCTGGCCGGGGAGCTTTCTTT. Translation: CASSEPGRGAFF.

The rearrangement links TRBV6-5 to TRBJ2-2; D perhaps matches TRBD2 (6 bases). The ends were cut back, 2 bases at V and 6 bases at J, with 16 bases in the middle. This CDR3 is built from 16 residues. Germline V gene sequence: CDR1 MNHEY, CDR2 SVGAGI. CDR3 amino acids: CASSYGRGREAGELFF. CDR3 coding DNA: TGTGCCAGCAGTTACGGCCGGGGCAGGGAGGCCGGGGAGCTGTTTTTT.

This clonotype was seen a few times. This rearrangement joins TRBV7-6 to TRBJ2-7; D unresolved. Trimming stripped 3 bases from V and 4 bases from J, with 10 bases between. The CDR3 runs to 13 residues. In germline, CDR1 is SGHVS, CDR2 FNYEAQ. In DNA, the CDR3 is TGTGCCAGCAGCTTGGAACAGAAGTACGAGCAGTACTTC. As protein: CASSLEQKYEQYF.

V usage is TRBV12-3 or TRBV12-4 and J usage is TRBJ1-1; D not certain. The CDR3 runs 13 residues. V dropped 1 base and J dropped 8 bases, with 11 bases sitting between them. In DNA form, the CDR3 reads TGTGCCAGCAGTTTAGGAGAAAGGGTCGAAGCTTTCTTT. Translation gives CASSLGERVEAFF.

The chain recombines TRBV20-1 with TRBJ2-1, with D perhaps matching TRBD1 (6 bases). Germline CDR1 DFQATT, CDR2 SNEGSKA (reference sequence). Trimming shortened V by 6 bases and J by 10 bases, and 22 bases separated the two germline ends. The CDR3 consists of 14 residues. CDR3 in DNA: TGCAGTGCCACACACCCTACAGGGTCGGGCGAGCAGTTCTTC. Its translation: CSATHPTGSGEQFF.

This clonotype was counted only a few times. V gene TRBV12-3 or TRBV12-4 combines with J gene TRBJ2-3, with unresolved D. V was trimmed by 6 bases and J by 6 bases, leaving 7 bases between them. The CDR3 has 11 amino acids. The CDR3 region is CASRRMDTQYF. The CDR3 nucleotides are TGTGCCAGCAGACGAATGGATACGCAGTATTTT.

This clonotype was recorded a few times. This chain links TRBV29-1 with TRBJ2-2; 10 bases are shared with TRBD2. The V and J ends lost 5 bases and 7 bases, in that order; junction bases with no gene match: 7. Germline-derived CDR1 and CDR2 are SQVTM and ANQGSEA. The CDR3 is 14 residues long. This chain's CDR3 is CSVIAGGRDGELFF. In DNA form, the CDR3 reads TGCAGCGTTATAGCGGGAGGTCGGGACGGGGAGCTGTTTTTT.

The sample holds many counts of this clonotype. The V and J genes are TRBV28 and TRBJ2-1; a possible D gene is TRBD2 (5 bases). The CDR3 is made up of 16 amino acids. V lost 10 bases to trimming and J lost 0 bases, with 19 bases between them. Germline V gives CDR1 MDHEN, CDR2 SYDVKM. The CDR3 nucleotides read TGTGCCACCCGTATATCGGGGTTCAGCTCCTACAATGAGCAGTTCTTC. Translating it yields CATRISGFSSYNEQFF.